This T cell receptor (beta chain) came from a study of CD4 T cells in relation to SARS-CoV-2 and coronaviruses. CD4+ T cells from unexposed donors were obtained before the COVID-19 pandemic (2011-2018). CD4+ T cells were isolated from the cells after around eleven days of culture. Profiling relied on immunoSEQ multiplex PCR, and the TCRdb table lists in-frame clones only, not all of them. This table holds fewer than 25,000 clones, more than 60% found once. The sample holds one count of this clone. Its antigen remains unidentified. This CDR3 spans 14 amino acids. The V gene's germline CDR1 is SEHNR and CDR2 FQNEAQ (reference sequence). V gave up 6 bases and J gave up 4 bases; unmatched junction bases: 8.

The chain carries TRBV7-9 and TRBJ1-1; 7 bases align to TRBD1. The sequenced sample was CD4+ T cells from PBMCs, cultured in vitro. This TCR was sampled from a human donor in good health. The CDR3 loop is CASRLWAGGTEAFF. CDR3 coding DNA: TGTGCCAGCAGGTTATGGGCAGGGGGCACTGAAGCTTTCTTT.